The 2 T cell receptor beta chains given below trace back to one sample, sequenced in a study of CD4 T cells in relation to SARS-CoV-2 and coronaviruses. CD4+ T cells from unexposed donors were obtained before the COVID-19 pandemic (2011-2018). The protocol was immunoSEQ multiplex PCR, while the TCRdb copy is restricted to in-frame clones and leaves out a portion. The table lists about 55,000 clones, 86% of them singletons. Sequencing was performed on memory CD4+ T cells from PBMCs. All receptors derive from a human donor in good health.

The rearrangement uses TRBV6-5 and TRBJ1-6; unclear D gene. CDR1 and CDR2 (germline): MNHEY, SVGAGI. V dropped 6 bases and J dropped 5 bases, with 14 bases sitting between them. The CDR3 contains 15 residues. CDR3 sequence reads: CASRSGDFDNSPLHF. The CDR3 DNA sequence: TGTGCCAGCAGAAGCGGGGATTTCGATAATTCACCCCTCCACTTT.

The V gene is TRBV18, the J gene TRBJ2-3; no clear D. The CDR3 length is 14 residues. Germline V gene sequence: CDR1 KGHSH, CDR2 LQKENI. V lost 3 bases to trimming and J lost 0 bases, with 7 bases between them. Here the CDR3 DNA reads TGTGCCAGCTCACCGGGCGGTAGCACAGATACGCAGTATTTT. Translating gives CASSPGGSTDTQYF. Together with reference TRBV18 and TRBJ2-3, the CDR3 gives the full variable domain: NAGVMQNPRHLVRRRGQEARLRCSPMKGHSHVYWYRQLPEEGLKFMVYLQKENIIDESGMPKERFSAEFPKEGPSILRIQQVVRGDSAAYFCASSPGGSTDTQYFGPGTRLTVL.